The 12 T cell receptor beta chains presented below share a single source sample, sequenced in a study of blood T cell repertoires in COVID-19. Clones were read by immunoSEQ multiplex PCR, and TCRdb kept only the in-frame ones, dropping some. The sample contains more than 250,000 clones, about 82% of which appear only once. What was sequenced was peripheral blood. These TCRs come from a woman in her forties or fifties with acute or convalescent COVID-19.

This clone was detected only a few times. The chain carries TRBV5-4 and TRBJ2-5; 7 bases line up with TRBD1. The junction had 8 bases not matched to a gene; V was cut back by 4 bases and J by 5 bases. Germline CDR1 and CDR2: SGHNT and YYREEE (reference sequence). The CDR3 has 14 residues. The CDR3 spells CASSPGQAWETQYF. The CDR3 DNA reads TGTGCCAGCAGCCCCGGACAGGCATGGGAGACCCAGTACTTC.

The gene calls are TRBV28 and TRBJ1-4; TRBD1 is a possible D gene (5 bases). Germline V lookup: CDR1 MDHEN, CDR2 SYDVKM. The CDR3 has 13 amino acids. V lost 5 bases and J 12 bases, leaving 16 bases between the germline ends. CDR3 residues: CASSLGWSGELFF. The CDR3 DNA follows: TGTGCCAGCAGTCTTGGCTGGTCGGGGGAACTGTTTTTT.

This clone was recorded only once. V gene TRBV7-9 combines with J gene TRBJ2-7; 9 bases are shared with TRBD1. V trimming: 4 bases; J trimming: 2 bases; junction bases outside the gene matches: 12. CDR1 is SEHNR and CDR2 is FQNEAQ in the germline V gene (reference sequence). The CDR3 runs to 17 residues. The DNA for the CDR3 is TGTGCCAGCAGCTCACGGGACAGGGATAGTGGGGCCTACGAGCAGTACTTC. This codes for CASSSRDRDSGAYEQYF.

The rearrangement uses TRBV10-3 and TRBJ1-2, with 8 nucleotides matching TRBD1. The CDR3 is made up of 14 amino acids. In germline, CDR1 is ENHRY, CDR2 SYGVKD. Trimming removed 8 bases from V and 2 bases from J; junction bases left unmatched: 7. The CDR3 sequence: CAIGDRRFNYGYTF. DNA of the CDR3: TGTGCCATCGGGGACAGGCGATTCAACTATGGCTACACCTTC.

This clone was picked up a small number of times. V gene TRBV19 combines with J gene TRBJ1-6, with 7 bases aligning to TRBD1. CDR3 length: 22 amino acids. Germline trimming cut 3 bases from V and 0 bases from J; bases unmatched to any gene: 20. The germline CDR1 and CDR2 sequences are LNHDA and SQIVND (reference sequence). The CDR3 DNA is TGTGCCAGTAGTATCTATCAAAGGACAGGAAATCAACGCGGCTCCTATAATTCACCCCTCCACTTT. This encodes CASSIYQRTGNQRGSYNSPLHF.

The CDR3 sequence: CASSLQGLGNQPQHF. The CDR3 nucleotides read TGTGCCAGCTCATTACAGGGGTTAGGCAATCAGCCCCAGCATTTT. V usage is TRBV18 and J usage is TRBJ1-5; 7 bases align to TRBD1. This CDR3 spans 15 amino acids. J gave up 2 bases and V 5 bases, and 6 bases lay outside the gene matches. Germline lookup yields CDR1 KGHSH and CDR2 LQKENI.

The CDR3 sequence is CASSVDGGSLSGTIYF. The DNA for the CDR3 is TGTGCCAGCAGCGTAGACGGAGGCTCTCTGTCGGGCACCATATATTTT. The V gene is TRBV9, the J gene TRBJ1-3; D call uncertain. Trimming pared 0 bases from V and 9 bases from J, leaving 19 bases between. Germline V gene sequence: CDR1 SGDLS, CDR2 YYNGEE. The CDR3 contains 16 residues.

The chain carries TRBV7-2 and TRBJ2-7; TRBD2 matches at 9 bases. V lost 0 bases, J lost 3 bases, and 6 bases stayed unmatched. CDR3 length: 16 residues. Germline CDR1 reads SGHTA; CDR2 reads FQGNSA. CDR3 coding DNA: TGTGCCAGCAGCTTAGCACTAGCGGGCCGGCTCTACGAGCAGTACTTC. Translated, it gives CASSLALAGRLYEQYF.

The V gene is TRBV6-4, the J gene TRBJ1-1; D possibly corresponds to TRBD1 (5 bases). Germline V gives CDR1 MRHNA, CDR2 SNTAGT. This CDR3 contains 14 residues. Deletions cut 0 bases from V and 7 bases from J, with 12 bases between. The CDR3 nucleotides read TGTGCCAGCAGTGACTCGGGCAGGGAAGGTGAAGCTTTCTTT. It specifies CASSDSGREGEAFF.

This chain joins TRBV28 and TRBJ1-1; maybe TRBD1 (6 bases). With 11 bases removed from V and 6 bases from J, the gap between germline ends came to 13 bases. The germline gives CDR1 MDHEN, CDR2 SYDVKM. CDR3 length: 11 amino acids. The CDR3 reads CAATGTAEAFF. The DNA of the CDR3 is TGTGCCGCCACAGGGACCGCTGAAGCTTTCTTT. Drawing the rest from reference TRBV28 and TRBJ1-1, the complete variable domain is DVKVTQSSRYLVKRTGEKVFLECVQDMDHENMFWYRQDPGLGLRLIYFSYDVKMKEKGDIPEGYSVSREKKERFSLILESASTNQTSMYLCAATGTAEAFFGQGTRLTVV.

The rearrangement links TRBV18 to TRBJ1-6; no clear D. This CDR3 has 17 residues. Deletions cut 2 bases from V and 2 bases from J, with 13 bases between. Per the germline V gene, CDR1 is KGHSH and CDR2 is LQKENI. This CDR3 reads CASSPTDPGAYNSPLHF. The DNA for the CDR3 is TGTGCCAGCTCACCAACAGACCCCGGCGCCTATAATTCACCCCTCCACTTT.

This rearrangement joins TRBV6-5 to TRBJ1-5; the match to TRBD1 covers 7 bases. Germline V gene sequence: CDR1 MNHEY, CDR2 SVGAGI. This CDR3 comprises 14 residues. V trimming: 5 bases; J trimming: 1 base; junction bases outside the gene matches: 2. In nucleotides, the CDR3 is TGTGCCAGCAGTCCGACAGGGAGCAATCAGCCCCAGCATTTT. Translation: CASSPTGSNQPQHF.